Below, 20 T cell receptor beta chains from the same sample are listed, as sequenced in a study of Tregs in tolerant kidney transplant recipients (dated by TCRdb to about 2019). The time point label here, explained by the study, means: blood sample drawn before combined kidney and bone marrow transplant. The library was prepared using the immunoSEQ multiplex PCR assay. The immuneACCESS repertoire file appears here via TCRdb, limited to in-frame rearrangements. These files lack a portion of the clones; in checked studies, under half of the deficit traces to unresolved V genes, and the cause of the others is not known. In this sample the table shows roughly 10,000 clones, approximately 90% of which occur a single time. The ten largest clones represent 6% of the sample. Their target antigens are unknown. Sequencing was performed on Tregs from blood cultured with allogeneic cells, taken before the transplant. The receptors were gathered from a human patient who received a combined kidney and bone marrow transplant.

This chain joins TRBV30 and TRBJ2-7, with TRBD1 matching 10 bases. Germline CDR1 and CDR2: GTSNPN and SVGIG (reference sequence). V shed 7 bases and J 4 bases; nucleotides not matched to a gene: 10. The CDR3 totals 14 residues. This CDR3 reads CAFSRQGALYEQYF. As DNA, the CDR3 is TGTGCCTTTTCGAGACAGGGGGCTTTATACGAGCAGTACTTC.

The CDR3, as DNA: TGTGCCAGCAGCTTAGCGCAGTACGTAGGGCTAGACTATGGCTACACCTTC. Translating it yields CASSLAQYVGLDYGYTF. The chain is built from TRBV7-8 and TRBJ1-2, with D hard to call. This CDR3 contains 17 residues. Trimming stripped 0 bases from V and 3 bases from J, with 17 bases between. Germline V gene sequence: CDR1 SGHVS, CDR2 FQNEAQ. Full variable domain (outside the CDR3, taken from reference TRBV7-8 and TRBJ1-2): GAGVSQSPRYKVAKRGQDVALRCDPISGHVSLFWYQQALGQGPEFLTYFQNEAQLDKSGLPSDRFFAERPEGSVSTLKIQRTQQEDSAVYLCASSLAQYVGLDYGYTFGSGTRLTVV.

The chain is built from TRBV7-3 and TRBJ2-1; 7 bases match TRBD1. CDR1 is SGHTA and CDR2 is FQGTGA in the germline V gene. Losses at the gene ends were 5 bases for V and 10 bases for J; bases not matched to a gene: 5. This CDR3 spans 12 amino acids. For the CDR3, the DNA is TGTGCCAGCAGCCGTAGACAGGGCGAGCAGTTCTTC. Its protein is CASSRRQGEQFF. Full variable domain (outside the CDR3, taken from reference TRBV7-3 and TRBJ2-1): GAGVSQTPSNKVTEKGKYVELRCDPISGHTALYWYRQSLGQGPEFLIYFQGTGAADDSGLPNDRFFAVRPEGSVSTLKIQRTERGDSAVYLCASSRRQGEQFFGPGTRLTVL.

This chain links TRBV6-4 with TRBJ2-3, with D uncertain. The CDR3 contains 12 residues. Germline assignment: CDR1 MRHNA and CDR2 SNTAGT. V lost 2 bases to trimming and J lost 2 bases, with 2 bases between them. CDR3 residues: CASSDTTDTQYF. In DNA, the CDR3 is TGTGCCAGCAGTGACACCACAGATACGCAGTATTTT.

In nucleotides, the CDR3 is TGTGCCAGCAGCTTAGTGGGCGGCAATCAGCCCCAGCATTTT. Its translation is CASSLVGGNQPQHF. V is TRBV7-2 and J is TRBJ1-5; D is ambiguous. The CDR3 consists of 14 residues. Trimming took off 1 base at V and 2 bases at J, with 6 bases between the two ends. The V gene's germline CDR1 is SGHTA and CDR2 FQGNSA. The full variable domain, its missing parts supplied by reference TRBV7-2 and TRBJ1-5, is GAGVSQSPSNKVTEKGKDVELRCDPISGHTALYWYRQSLGQGLEFLIYFQGNSAPDKSGLPSDRFSAERTGGSVSTLTIQRTQQEDSAVYLCASSLVGGNQPQHFGDGTRLSIL.

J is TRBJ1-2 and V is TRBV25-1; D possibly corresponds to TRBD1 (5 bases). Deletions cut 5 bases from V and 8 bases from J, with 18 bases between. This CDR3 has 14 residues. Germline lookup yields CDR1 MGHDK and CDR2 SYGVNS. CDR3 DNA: TGTGCCAGCAGTTCACTCAGGGTGGTAGAGGGCTACACCTTC. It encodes CASSSLRVVEGYTF.

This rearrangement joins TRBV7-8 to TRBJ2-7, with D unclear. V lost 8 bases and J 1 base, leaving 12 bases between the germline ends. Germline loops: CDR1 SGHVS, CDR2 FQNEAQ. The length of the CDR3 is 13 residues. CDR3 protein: CASAGRLSYEQYF. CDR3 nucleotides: TGTGCCAGCGCCGGCAGGCTTTCCTACGAGCAGTACTTC.

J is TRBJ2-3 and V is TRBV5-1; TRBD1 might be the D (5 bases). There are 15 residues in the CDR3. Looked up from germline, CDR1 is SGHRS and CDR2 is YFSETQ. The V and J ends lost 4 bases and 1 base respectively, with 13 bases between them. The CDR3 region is CASSPGRGGTDTQYF. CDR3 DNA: TGCGCCAGCAGCCCAGGGCGTGGCGGCACAGATACGCAGTATTTT. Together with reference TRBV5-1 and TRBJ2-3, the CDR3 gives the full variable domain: KAGVTQTPRYLIKTRGQQVTLSCSPISGHRSVSWYQQTPGQGLQFLFEYFSETQRNKGNFPGRFSGRQFSNSRSEMNVSTLELGDSALYLCASSPGRGGTDTQYFGPGTRLTVL.

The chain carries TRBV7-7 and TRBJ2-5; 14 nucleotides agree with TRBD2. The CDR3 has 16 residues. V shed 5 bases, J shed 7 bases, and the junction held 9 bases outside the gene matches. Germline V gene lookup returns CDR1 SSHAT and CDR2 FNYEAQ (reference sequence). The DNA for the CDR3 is TGTGCCAGCAGCCCGGCTGGACTAGCGGGGGGAGGGACCCAGTACTTC. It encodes CASSPAGLAGGGTQYF. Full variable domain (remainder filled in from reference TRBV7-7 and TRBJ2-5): GAGVSQSPRYKVTKRGQDVTLRCDPISSHATLYWYQQALGQGPEFLTYFNYEAQPDKSGLPSDRFSAERPEGSISTLTIQRTEQRDSAMYRCASSPAGLAGGGTQYFGPGTRLLVL.

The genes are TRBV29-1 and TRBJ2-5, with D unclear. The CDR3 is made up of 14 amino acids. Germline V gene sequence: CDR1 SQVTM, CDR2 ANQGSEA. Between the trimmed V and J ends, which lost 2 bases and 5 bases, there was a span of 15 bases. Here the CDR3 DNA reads TGCAGCGTTGAATCGCTTCAGGAGTGGGAGACCCAGTACTTC. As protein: CSVESLQEWETQYF.

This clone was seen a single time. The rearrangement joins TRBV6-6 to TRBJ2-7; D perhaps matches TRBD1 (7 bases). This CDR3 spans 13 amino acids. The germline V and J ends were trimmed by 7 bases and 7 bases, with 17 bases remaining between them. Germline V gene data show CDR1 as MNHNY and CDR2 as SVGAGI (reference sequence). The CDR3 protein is CASNAGGFAEQYF. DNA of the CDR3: TGTGCCAGCAATGCAGGGGGGTTCGCGGAGCAGTACTTC.

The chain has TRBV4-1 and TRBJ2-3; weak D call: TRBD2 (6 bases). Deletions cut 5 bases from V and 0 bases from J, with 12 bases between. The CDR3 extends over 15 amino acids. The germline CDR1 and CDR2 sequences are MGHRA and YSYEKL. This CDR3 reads CASSETGTSTDTQYF. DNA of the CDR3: TGCGCCAGCAGCGAGACCGGGACTAGCACAGATACGCAGTATTTT.

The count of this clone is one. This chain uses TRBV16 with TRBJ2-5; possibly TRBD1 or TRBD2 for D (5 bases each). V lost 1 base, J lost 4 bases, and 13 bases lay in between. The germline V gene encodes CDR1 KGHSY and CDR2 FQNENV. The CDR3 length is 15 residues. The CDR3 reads CASSQFYGDGETQYF. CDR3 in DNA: TGTGCCAGCAGCCAATTTTACGGGGACGGAGAGACCCAGTACTTC.

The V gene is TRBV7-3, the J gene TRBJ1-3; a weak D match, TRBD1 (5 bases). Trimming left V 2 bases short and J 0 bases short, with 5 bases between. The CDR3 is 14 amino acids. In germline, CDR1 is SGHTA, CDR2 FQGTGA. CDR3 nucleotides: TGTGCCAGCAGCTTACAGGGCTCTGGAAACACCATATATTTT. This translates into CASSLQGSGNTIYF.

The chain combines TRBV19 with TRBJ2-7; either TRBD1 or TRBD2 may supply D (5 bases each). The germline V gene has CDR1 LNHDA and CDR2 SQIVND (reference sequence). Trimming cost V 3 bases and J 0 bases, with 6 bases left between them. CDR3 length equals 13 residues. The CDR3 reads CASSIGTSYEQYF. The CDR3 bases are TGTGCCAGTAGTATCGGGACCTCCTACGAGCAGTACTTC.

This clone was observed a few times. This CDR3 reads CASSASPIVSGNTIYF. The CDR3 nucleotides read TGTGCCAGCAGTGCTTCCCCAATAGTCTCTGGAAACACCATATATTTT. The V call is TRBV2, the J call TRBJ1-3; D is undetermined. There are 16 residues in the CDR3. The V end lost 4 bases, the J end lost 0 bases, and 13 bases lay between the germline ends. Germline CDR1 reads SNHLY; CDR2 reads FYNNEI.

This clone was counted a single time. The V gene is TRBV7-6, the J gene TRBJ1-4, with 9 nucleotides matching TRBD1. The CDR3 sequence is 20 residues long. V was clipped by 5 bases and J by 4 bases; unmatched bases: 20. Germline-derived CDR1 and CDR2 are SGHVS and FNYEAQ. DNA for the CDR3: TGTGCCAGCAGCCTTTTCCCGCCCGCCGGAACAGGGGGCTATAATGAAAAACTGTTTTTT. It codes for CASSLFPPAGTGGYNEKLFF.

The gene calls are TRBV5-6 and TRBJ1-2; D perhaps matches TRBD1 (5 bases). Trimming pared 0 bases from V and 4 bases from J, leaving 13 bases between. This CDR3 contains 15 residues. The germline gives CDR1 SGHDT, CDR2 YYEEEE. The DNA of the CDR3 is TGTGCCAGCAGCTTGGCCGGGCAGGGAATCTATGGCTACACCTTC. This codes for CASSLAGQGIYGYTF.

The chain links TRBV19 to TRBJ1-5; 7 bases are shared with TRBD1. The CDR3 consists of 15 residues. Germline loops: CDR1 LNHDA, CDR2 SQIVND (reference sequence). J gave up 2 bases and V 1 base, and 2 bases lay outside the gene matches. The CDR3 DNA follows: TGTGCCAGTAGTATAGCCGGACAGGGCAATCAGCCCCAGCATTTT. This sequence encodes CASSIAGQGNQPQHF.

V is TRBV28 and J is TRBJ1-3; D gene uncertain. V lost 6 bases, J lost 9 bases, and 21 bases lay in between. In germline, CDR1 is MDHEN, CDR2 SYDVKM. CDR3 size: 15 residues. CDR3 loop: CASSEGGNRLGTIYF. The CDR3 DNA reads TGTGCCAGCAGCGAAGGAGGGAACCGACTCGGCACCATATATTTT.